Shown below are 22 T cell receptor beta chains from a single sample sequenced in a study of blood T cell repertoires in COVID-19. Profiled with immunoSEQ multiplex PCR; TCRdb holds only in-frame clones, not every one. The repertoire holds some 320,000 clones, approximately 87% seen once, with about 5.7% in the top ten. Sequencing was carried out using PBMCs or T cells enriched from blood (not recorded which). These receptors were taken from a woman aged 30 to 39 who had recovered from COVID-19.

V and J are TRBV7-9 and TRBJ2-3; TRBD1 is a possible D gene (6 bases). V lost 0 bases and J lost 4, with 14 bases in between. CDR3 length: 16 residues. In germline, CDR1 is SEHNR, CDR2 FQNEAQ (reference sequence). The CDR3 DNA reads TGTGCCAGCAGCTTAGCCCCAACAGGGTACGCAGATACGCAGTATTTT. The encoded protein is CASSLAPTGYADTQYF. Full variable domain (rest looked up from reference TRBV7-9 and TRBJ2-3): DTGVSQNPRHKITKRGQNVTFRCDPISEHNRLYWYRQTLGQGPEFLTYFQNEAQLEKSRLLSDRFSAERPKGSFSTLEIQRTEQGDSAMYLCASSLAPTGYADTQYFGPGTRLTVL.

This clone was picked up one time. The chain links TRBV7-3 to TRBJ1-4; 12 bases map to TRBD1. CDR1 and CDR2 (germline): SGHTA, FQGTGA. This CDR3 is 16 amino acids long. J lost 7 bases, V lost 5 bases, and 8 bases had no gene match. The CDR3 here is CASSLGQGAGREKLFF. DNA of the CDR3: TGTGCCAGCAGCCTGGGACAGGGGGCCGGGCGTGAAAAACTGTTTTTT.

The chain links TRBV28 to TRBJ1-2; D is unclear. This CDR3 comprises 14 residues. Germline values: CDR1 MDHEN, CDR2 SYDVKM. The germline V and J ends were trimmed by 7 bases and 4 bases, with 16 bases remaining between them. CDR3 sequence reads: CASTTPAGFYGYTF. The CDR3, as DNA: TGTGCCAGCACCACCCCTGCAGGTTTCTATGGCTACACCTTC.

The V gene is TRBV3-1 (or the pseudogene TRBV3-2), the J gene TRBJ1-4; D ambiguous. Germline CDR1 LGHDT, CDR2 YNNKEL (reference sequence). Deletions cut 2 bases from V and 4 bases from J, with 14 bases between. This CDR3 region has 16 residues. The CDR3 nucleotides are TGTGCCAGCAGCCAAAGCGGAGGGTACCATAATGAAAAACTGTTTTTT. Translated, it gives CASSQSGGYHNEKLFF.

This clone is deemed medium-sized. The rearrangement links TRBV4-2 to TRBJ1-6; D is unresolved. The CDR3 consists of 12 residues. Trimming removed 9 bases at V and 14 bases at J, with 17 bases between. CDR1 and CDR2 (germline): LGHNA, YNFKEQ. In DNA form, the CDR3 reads TGTGCCAGTCGTGGCGGCCTAGGTTCCCTCCACTTT. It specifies CASRGGLGSLHF.

The CDR3 DNA follows: TGCAGTGCTAGTCGCGCCCCCTTTACCACAGATACGCAGTATTTT. Residues: CSASRAPFTTDTQYF. V is TRBV20-1 and J is TRBJ2-3, with D unclear. Trimming stripped 3 bases from V and 2 bases from J, with 15 bases between. Per the germline V gene, CDR1 is DFQATT and CDR2 is SNEGSKA (reference sequence). The CDR3 covers 15 residues.

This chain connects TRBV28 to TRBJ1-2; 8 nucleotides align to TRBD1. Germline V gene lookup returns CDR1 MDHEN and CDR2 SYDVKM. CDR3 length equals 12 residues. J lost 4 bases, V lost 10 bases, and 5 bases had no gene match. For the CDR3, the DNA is TGTGCCACCGCCGACAGGGGCTATGGCTACACCTTC. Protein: CATADRGYGYTF.

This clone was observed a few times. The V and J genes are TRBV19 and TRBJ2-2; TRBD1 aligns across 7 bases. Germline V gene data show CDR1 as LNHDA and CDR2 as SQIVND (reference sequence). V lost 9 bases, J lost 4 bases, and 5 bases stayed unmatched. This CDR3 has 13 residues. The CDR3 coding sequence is TGTGCCAGCACGGGACAGCTCACCGGGGAGCTGTTTTTT. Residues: CASTGQLTGELFF. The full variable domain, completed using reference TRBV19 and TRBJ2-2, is DGGITQSPKYLFRKEGQNVTLSCEQNLNHDAMYWYRQDPGQGLRLIYYSQIVNDFQKGDIAEGYSVSREKKESFPLTVTSAQKNPTAFYLCASTGQLTGELFFGEGSRLTVL.

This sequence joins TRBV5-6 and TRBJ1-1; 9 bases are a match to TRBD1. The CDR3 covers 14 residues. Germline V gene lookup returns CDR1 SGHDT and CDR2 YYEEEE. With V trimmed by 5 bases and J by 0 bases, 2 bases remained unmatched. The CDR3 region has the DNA TGTGCCAGCAGACACAGGGGGCTGAACACTGAAGCTTTCTTT. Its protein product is CASRHRGLNTEAFF.

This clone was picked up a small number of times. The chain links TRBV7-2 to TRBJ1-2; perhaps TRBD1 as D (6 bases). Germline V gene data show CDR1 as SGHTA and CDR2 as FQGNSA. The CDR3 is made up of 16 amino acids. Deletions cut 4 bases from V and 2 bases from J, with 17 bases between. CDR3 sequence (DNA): TGTGCCAGCAGCTCCTCACAGGGAAGGGGGAACTATGGCTACACCTTC. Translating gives CASSSSQGRGNYGYTF. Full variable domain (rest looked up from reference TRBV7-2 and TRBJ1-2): GAGVSQSPSNKVTEKGKDVELRCDPISGHTALYWYRQSLGQGLEFLIYFQGNSAPDKSGLPSDRFSAERTGGSVSTLTIQRTQQEDSAVYLCASSSSQGRGNYGYTFGSGTRLTVV.

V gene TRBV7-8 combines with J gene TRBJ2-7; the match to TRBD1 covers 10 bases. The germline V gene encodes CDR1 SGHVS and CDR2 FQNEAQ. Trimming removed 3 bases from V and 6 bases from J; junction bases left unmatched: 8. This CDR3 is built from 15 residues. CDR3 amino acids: CASSLFGQGGLEQYF. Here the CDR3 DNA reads TGTGCCAGCAGCTTGTTCGGACAGGGGGGCCTCGAGCAGTACTTC.

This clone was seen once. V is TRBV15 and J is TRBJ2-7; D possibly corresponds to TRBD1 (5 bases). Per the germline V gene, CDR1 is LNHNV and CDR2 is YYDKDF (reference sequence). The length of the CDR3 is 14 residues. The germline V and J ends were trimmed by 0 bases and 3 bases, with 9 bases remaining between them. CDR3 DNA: TGTGCCACCAGCAGAGAACAGGCTGACTACGAGCAGTACTTC. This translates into CATSREQADYEQYF.

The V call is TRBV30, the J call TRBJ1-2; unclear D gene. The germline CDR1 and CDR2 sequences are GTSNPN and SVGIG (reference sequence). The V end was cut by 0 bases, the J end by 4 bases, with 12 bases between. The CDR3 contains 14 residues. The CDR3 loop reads CAWSVKASSYGYTF. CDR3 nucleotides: TGTGCCTGGAGTGTAAAAGCCTCAAGCTATGGCTACACCTTC.

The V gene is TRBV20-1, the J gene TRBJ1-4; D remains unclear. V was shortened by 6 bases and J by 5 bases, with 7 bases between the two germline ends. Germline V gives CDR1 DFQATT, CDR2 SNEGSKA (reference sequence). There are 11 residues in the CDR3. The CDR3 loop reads CSAELNEKLFF. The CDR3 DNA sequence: TGCAGTGCAGAACTAAATGAAAAACTGTTTTTT.

The CDR3 region is CASSQGGLAGVITDTQYF. Here the CDR3 DNA reads TGCGCCAGCAGCCAAGGCGGGCTAGCGGGGGTTATCACAGATACGCAGTATTTT. The V call is TRBV4-1, the J call TRBJ2-3, with TRBD2 matching 10 bases. Germline V gene lookup returns CDR1 MGHRA and CDR2 YSYEKL. The CDR3 spans 18 residues. V was pared by 1 base and J by 2 bases, with 9 bases of the junction left unmatched.

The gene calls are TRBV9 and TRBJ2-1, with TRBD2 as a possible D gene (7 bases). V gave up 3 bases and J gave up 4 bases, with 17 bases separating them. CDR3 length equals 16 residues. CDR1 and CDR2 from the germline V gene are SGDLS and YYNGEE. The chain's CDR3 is CASSAPSGGPYNEQFF. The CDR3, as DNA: TGTGCCAGCAGCGCTCCGTCGGGGGGCCCTTACAATGAGCAGTTCTTC. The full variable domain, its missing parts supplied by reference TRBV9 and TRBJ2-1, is DSGVTQTPKHLITATGQRVTLRCSPRSGDLSVYWYQQSLDQGLQFLIQYYNGEERAKGNILERFSAQQFPDLHSELNLSSLELGDSALYFCASSAPSGGPYNEQFFGPGTRLTVL.

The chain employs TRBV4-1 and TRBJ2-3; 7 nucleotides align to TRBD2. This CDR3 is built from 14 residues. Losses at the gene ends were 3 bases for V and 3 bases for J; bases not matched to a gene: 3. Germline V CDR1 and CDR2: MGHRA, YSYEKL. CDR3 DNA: TGCGCCAGCAGCCAGCGGACTAGAACAGATACGCAGTATTTT. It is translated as CASSQRTRTDTQYF.

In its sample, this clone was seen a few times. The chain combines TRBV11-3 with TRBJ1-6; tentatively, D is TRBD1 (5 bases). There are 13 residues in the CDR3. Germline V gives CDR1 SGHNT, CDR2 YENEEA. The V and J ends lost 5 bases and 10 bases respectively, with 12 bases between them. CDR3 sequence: CASSTGERSPLHF. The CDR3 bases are TGTGCCAGCAGCACGGGGGAACGGTCACCCCTCCACTTT.

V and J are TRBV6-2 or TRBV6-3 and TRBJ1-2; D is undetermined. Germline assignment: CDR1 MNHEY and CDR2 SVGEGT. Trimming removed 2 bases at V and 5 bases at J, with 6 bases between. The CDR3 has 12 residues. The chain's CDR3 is CASSYAGYGYTF. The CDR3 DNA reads TGTGCCAGCAGTTACGCGGGGTATGGCTACACCTTC.

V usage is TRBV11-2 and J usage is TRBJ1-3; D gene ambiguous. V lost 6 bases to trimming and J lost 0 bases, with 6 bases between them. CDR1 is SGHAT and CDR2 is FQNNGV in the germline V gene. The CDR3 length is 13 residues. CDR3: CASSLSSGNTIYF. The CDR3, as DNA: TGTGCCAGCAGTTTGAGCTCTGGAAACACCATATATTTT.

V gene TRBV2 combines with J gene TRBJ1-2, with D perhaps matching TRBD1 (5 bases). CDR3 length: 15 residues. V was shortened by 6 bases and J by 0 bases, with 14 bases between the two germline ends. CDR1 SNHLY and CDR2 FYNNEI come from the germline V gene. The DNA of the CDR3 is TGTGCCAGCAGACCGTCGACAGAACCTAACTATGGCTACACCTTC. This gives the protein CASRPSTEPNYGYTF.

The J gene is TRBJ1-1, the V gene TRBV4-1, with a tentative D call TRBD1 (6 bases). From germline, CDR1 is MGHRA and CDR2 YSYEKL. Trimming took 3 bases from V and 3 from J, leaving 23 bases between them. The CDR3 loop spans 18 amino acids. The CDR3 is CASSHSPARGMRDTEAFF. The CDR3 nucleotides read TGCGCCAGCAGCCATTCACCGGCGAGGGGGATGAGGGACACTGAAGCTTTCTTT.